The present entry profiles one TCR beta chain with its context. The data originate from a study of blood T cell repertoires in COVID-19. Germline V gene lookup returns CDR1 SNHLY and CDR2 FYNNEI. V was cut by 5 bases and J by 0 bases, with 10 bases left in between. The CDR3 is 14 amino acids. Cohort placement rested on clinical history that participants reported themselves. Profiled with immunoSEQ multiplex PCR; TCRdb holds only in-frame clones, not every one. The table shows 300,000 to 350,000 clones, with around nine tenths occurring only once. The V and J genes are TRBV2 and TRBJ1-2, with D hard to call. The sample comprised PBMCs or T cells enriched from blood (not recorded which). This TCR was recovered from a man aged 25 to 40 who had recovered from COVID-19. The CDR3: CASSLGGPNYGYTF. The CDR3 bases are TGTGCCAGCAGTCTGGGAGGACCTAACTATGGCTACACCTTC.